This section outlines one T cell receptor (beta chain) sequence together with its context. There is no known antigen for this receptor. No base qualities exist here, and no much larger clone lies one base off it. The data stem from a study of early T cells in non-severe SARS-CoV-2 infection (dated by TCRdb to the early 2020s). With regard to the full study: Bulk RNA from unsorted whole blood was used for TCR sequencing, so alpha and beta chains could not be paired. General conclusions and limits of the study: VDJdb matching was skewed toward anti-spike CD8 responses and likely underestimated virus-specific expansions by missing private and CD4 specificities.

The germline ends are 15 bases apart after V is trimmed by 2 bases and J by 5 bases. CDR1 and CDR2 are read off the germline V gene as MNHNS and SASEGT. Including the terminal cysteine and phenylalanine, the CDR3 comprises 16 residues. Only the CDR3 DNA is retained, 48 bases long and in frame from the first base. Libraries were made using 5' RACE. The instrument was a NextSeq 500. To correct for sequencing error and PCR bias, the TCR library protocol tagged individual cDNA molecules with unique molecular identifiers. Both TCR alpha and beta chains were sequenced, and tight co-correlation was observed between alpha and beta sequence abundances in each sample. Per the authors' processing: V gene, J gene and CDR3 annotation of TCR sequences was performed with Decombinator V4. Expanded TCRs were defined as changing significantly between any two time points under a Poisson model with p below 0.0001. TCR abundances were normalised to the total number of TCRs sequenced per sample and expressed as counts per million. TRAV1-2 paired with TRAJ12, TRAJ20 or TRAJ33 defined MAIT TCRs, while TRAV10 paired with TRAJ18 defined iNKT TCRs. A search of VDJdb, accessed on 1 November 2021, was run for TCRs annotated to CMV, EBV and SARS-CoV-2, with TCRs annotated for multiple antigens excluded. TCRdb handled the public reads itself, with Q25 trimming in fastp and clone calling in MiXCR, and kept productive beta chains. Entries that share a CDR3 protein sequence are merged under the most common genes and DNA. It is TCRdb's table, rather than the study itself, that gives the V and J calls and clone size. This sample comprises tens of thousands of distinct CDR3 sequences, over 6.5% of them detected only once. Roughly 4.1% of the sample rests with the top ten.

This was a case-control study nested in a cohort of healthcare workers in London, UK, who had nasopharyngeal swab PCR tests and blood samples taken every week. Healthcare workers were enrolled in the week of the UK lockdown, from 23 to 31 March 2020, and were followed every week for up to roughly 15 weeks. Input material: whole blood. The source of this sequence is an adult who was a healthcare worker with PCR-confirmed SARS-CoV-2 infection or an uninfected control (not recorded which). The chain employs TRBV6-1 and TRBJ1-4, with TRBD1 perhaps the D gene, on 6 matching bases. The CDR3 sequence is CASSEQVGQINEKLFF. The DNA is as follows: TGTGCCAGCAGTGAACAAGTTGGACAGATAAATGAAAAACTGTTTTTT.